This T cell receptor beta chain stems from a study of T-cell reconstitution after alpha-beta-depleted transplantation in children. Overall study results and limits: The main origin of T-cell counts and diversity one year after transplant was newly produced T cells. Surviving recipient T cells and thymic progenitors underlay high day-60 TCRbeta diversity in some patients.

Germline-derived CDR1 and CDR2 are SGHDT and YYEEEE. CDR3 length: 15 amino acids. Trimming left V 5 bases short and J 6 bases short, with 20 bases between. Worth noting for this clonotype: What it recognizes is unknown. A single base separates this from a much larger clone, so it may be a read error.

Unique molecular identifiers were incorporated when the TCRbeta library was constructed. From the PCR reads, TCRdb called clonotypes with MiXCR, one entry per CDR3 protein. The sample carries around 240,000 distinct CDR3 sequences, roughly 7.7% recorded once. This TCR came from a male patient between 5 and 17 years old who had a stem cell transplant for acute lymphoblastic leukemia, so the T cells may come from the graft donor. The chain combines TRBV5-6 with TRBJ1-2; weak D call: TRBD1 (6 bases). The sequencing used PBMCs, mostly from graft donor cells, collected 180 days after TCRalphabeta/CD19-depleted stem cell transplant. CDR3 in amino acids: CASRTSGPGANGYTF. In DNA, the CDR3 is TGTGCCAGCAGGACCTCGGGACCGGGGGCTAATGGCTACACCTTC.